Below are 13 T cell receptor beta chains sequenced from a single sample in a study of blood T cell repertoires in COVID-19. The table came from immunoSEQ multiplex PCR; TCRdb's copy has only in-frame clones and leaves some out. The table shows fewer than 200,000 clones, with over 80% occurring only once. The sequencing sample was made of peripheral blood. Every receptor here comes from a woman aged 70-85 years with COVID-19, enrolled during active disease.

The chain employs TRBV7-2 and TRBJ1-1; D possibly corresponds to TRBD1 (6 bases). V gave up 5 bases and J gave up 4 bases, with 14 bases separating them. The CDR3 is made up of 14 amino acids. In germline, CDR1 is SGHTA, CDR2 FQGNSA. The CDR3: CASSVTGSGTEAFF. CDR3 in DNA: TGTGCCAGCAGCGTAACAGGGTCAGGCACTGAAGCTTTCTTT.

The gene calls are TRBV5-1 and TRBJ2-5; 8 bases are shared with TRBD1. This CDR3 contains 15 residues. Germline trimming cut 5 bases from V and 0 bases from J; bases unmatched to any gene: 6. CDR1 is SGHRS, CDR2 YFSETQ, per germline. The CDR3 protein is CASSRQGLYQETQYF. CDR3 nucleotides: TGCGCCAGCAGTCGACAGGGGTTGTACCAAGAGACCCAGTACTTC.

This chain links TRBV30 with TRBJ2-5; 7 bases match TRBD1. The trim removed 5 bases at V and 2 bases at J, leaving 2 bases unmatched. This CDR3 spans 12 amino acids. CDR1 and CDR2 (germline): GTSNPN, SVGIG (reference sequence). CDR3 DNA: TGTGCCTGGGGGACAGTTCAAGAGACCCAGTACTTC. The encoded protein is CAWGTVQETQYF.

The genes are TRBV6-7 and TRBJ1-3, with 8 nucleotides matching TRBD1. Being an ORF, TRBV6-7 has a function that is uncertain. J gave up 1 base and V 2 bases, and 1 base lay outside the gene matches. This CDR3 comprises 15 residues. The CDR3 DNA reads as TGTGCCAGCAGTTACGGGACAGGTTCTGGAAACACCATATATTTT. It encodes CASSYGTGSGNTIYF.

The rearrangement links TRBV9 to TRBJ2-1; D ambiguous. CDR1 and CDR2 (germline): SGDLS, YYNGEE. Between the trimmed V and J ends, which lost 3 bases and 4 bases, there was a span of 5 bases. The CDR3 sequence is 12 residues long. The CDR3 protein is CASSDTYNEQFF. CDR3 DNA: TGTGCCAGCAGCGACACGTACAATGAGCAGTTCTTC. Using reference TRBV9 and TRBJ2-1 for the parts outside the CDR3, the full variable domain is DSGVTQTPKHLITATGQRVTLRCSPRSGDLSVYWYQQSLDQGLQFLIQYYNGEERAKGNILERFSAQQFPDLHSELNLSSLELGDSALYFCASSDTYNEQFFGPGTRLTVL.

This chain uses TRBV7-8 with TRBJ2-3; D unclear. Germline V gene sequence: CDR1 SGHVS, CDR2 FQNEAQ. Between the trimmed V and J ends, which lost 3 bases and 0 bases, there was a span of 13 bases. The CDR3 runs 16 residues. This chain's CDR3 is CASSFPRSASTDTQYF. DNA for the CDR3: TGTGCCAGCAGCTTCCCTCGGAGCGCTAGCACAGATACGCAGTATTTT. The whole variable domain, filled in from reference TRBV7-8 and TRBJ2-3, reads GAGVSQSPRYKVAKRGQDVALRCDPISGHVSLFWYQQALGQGPEFLTYFQNEAQLDKSGLPSDRFFAERPEGSVSTLKIQRTQQEDSAVYLCASSFPRSASTDTQYFGPGTRLTVL.

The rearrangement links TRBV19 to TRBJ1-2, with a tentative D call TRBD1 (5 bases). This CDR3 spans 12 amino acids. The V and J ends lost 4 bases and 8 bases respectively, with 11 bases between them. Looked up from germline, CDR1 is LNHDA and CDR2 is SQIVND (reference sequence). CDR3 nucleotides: TGTGCCAGTAGTAGCAGGGAAGCGGGCTACACCTTC. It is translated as CASSSREAGYTF.

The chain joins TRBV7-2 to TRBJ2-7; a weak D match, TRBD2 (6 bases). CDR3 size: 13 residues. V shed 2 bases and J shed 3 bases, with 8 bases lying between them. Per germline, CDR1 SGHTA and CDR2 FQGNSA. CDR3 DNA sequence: TGTGCCAGCAGCTTACCGGGAGACTACGAGCAGTACTTC. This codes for CASSLPGDYEQYF. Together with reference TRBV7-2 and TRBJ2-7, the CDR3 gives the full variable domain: GAGVSQSPSNKVTEKGKDVELRCDPISGHTALYWYRQSLGQGLEFLIYFQGNSAPDKSGLPSDRFSAERTGGSVSTLTIQRTQQEDSAVYLCASSLPGDYEQYFGPGTRLTVT.

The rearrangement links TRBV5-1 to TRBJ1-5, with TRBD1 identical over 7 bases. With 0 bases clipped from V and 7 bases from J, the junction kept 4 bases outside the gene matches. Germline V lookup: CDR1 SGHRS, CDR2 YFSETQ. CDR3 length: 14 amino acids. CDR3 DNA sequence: TGCGCCAGCAGCTTGGTAGGGGGCGAGCAGCCCCAGCATTTT. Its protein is CASSLVGGEQPQHF.

The CDR3 DNA reads as TGCAGTGCTAGTGGGCAGGGAAAAGGAAACACCATATATTTT. Translated, it gives CSASGQGKGNTIYF. The chain couples TRBV20-1 to TRBJ1-3; the D gene is possibly TRBD1 (5 bases). The V end was cut by 3 bases, the J end by 4 bases, with 13 bases between. The CDR3 extends over 14 amino acids. Germline CDR1 and CDR2: DFQATT and SNEGSKA (reference sequence).

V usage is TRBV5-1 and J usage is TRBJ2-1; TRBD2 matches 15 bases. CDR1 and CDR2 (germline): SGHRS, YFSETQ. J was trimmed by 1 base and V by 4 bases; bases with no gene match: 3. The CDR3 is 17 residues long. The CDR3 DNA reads TGCGCCAGCAGCCGCGGGACTAGCGGGAGGTCCTACAATGAGCAGTTCTTC. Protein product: CASSRGTSGRSYNEQFF.

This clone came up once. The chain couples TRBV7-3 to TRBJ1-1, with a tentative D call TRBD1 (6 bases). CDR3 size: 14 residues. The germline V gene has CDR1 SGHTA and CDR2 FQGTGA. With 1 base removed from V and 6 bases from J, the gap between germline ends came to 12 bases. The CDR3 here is CASSLNGGHSEAFF. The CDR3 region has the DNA TGTGCCAGCAGCTTAAATGGGGGACACTCTGAAGCTTTCTTT.

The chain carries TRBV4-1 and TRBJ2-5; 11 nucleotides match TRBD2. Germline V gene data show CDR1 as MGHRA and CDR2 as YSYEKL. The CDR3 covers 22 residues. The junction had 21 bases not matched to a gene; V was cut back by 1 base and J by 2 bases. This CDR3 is CASSQAPGTSGGSPVTQETQYF. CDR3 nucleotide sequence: TGCGCCAGCAGCCAAGCGCCTGGGACTAGCGGAGGTTCTCCTGTGACGCAAGAGACCCAGTACTTC.